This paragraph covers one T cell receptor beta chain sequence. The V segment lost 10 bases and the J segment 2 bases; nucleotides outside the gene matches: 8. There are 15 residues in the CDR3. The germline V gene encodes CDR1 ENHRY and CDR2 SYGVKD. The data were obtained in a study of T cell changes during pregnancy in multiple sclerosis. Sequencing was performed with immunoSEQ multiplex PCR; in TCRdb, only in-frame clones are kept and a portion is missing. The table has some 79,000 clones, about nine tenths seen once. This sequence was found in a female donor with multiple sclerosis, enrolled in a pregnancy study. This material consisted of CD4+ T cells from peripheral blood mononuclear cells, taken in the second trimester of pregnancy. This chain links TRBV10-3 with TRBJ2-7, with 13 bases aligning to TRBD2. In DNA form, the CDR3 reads TGTGCCACCGGACTAGCGGGGGAGATTACCTACGAGCAGTACTTC. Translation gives CATGLAGEITYEQYF.